The source of this T cell receptor beta chain is a study of CD8 T cells in Susac syndrome. Study-level information: Blood was drawn from patients with Susac syndrome. At that point, they were therapy-naive, on corticosteroids, or on intravenous immunoglobulin alone.

The CDR3 totals 13 residues. V lost 5 bases, J lost 5 bases, and 10 bases lay in between. Random hexamers were used to reverse transcribe an amount of about 0.45 to 1 ug RNA. A multiplex approach, immunoSEQ multiplex PCR, amplified TCR beta CDR3 across 54 Vbeta and 13 Jbeta. TCRdb redid the calling of the immunoSEQ multiplex PCR reads with MiXCR, one entry per CDR3 protein. The repertoire has 67,000 or so distinct CDR3 sequences, 85% to 95% of them found once; the top ten carry approximately 0.15%. A single count supports this clonotype. Its antigen is undetermined. Study results and limitations: As acknowledged by the study, its TCR sequencing and HLA analysis included a relatively small number of individuals.

The receptor comes from a human donor with Susac syndrome. What was sequenced was CD4+ T cells from PBMCs. The chain carries TRBV12-3 or TRBV12-4 and TRBJ2-1; possible D gene TRBD1, 6 bases. This chain's CDR3 is CASSLGQNNEQFF. CDR3 nucleotides: TGTGCCAGCAGTCTCGGACAGAACAATGAGCAGTTCTTC.